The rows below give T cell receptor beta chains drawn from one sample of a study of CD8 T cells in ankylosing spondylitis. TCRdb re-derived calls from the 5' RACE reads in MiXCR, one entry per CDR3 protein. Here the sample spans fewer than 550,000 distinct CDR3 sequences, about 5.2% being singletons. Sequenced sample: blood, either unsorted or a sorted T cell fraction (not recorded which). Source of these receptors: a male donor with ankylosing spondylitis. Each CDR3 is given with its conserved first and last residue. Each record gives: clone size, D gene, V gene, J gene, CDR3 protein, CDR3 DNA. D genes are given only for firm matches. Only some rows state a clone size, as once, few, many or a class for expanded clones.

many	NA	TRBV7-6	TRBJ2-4	CASSLVGGVGNIQYF	TGTGCCAGCAGCTTAGTTGGGGGAGTGGGGAACATTCAGTACTTC
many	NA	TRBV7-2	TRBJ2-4	CASSLIRMDIQYF	TGTGCCAGCAGCTTAATTCGAATGGACATTCAGTACTTC
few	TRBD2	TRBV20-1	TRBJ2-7	CSARSGAGGLAYEQYF	TGCAGTGCTCGCTCAGGGGCGGGAGGCTTGGCCTACGAGCAGTACTTC
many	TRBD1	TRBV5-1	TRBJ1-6	CASSSGQPGSPLHF	TGCGCCAGCAGCTCGGGACAGCCGGGTTCACCCCTCCACTTT
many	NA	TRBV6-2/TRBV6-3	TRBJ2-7	CASSYSARQGNLYEQYF	TGTGCCAGCAGTTACTCGGCGCGGCAGGGGAATCTCTACGAGCAGTACTTC
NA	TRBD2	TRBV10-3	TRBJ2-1	CAVTGGLSNEQFF	TGTGCCGTCACGGGGGGGCTTTCGAATGAGCAGTTCTTC
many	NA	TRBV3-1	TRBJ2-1	CASSQSGLYNEQFF	TGTGCCAGCAGCCAATCGGGACTTTACAATGAGCAGTTCTTC
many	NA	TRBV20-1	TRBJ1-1	CSAVFLTGAMNTEAFF	TGCAGTGCTGTTTTCTTGACAGGCGCTATGAACACTGAAGCTTTCTTT
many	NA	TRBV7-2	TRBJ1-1	CASSLVGSTGEAFF	TGTGCCAGCAGCTTAGTAGGGTCGACGGGTGAAGCTTTCTTT
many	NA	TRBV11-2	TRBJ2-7	CASSLDLGPYGEQYF	TGTGCCAGCAGCTTAGACCTGGGACCGTATGGCGAGCAGTACTTC
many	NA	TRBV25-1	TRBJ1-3	CASSLGHSGNTIYF	TGTGCCAGCAGTCTTGGACACTCTGGAAACACCATATATTTT
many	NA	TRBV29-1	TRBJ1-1	CSASRDKGIDTEAFF	TGCAGCGCCTCCCGGGACAAGGGCATAGACACTGAAGCTTTCTTT
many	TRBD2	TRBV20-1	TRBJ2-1	CSAFTSGRWNEQFF	TGCAGTGCTTTCACTAGCGGGAGGTGGAATGAGCAGTTCTTC
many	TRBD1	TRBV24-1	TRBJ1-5	CATSDRGPNQPQHF	TGTGCCACCAGTGACAGGGGGCCCAATCAGCCCCAGCATTTT
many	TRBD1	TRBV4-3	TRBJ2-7	CASSWGSTGVYEQYF	TGCGCCAGCAGCTGGGGGTCGACAGGGGTCTACGAGCAGTACTTC
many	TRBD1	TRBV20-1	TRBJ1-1	CSARRTGTETEAFF	TGCAGTGCCCGTAGGACAGGGACGGAAACTGAAGCTTTCTTT
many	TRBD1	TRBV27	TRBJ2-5	CASSFDREVETQYF	TGTGCCAGCAGTTTCGACAGGGAAGTTGAGACCCAGTACTTC
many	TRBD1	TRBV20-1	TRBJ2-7	CSARTHRDRGYEQYF	TGCAGTGCTAGGACTCACCGGGACAGGGGTTACGAGCAGTACTTC
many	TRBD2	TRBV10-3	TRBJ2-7	CAMRLAGGYEQYF	TGTGCCATGCGACTAGCGGGGGGCTACGAGCAGTACTTC
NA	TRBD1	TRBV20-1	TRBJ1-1	CSASKTGVTEAFF	TGCAGTGCTTCCAAGACAGGGGTCACTGAAGCTTTCTTT
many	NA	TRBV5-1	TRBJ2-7	CASSFDYYYEQYF	TGCGCCAGCAGCTTCGACTACTACTACGAGCAGTACTTC
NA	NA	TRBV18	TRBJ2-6	CASSPGITGANVLTF	TGTGCCAGCTCACCGGGGATAACTGGGGCCAACGTCCTGACTTTC
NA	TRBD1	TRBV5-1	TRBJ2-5	CASSSGQKETQYF	TGCGCCAGCAGCTCGGGACAGAAAGAGACCCAGTACTTC
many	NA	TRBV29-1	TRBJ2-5	CSVVRGEETQYF	TGCAGCGTTGTGAGGGGCGAAGAGACCCAGTACTTC
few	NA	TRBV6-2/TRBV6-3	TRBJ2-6	CASIRGPSMLRGWANVLTF	TGTGCCAGCATCCGGGGACCTTCGATGTTAAGGGGATGGGCCAACGTCCTGACTTTC
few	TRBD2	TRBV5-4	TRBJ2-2	CASSFGGSYTGELFF	TGTGCCAGCAGCTTCGGCGGGAGTTATACCGGGGAGCTGTTTTTT
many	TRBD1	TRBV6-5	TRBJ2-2	CASSYGQGGGGELFF	TGTGCCAGCAGTTACGGACAGGGGGGCGGCGGGGAGCTGTTTTTT
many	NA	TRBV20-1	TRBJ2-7	CSARDQGRGYEQYF	TGCAGTGCTAGAGATCAAGGCAGGGGCTACGAGCAGTACTTC
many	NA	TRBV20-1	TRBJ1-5	CSASLGAWMPQHF	TGCAGTGCTAGCTTGGGGGCTTGGATGCCCCAGCATTTT
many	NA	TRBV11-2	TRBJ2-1	CASSRRDFGSYNEQFF	TGTGCCAGCAGCCGGAGGGACTTCGGCTCCTACAATGAGCAGTTCTTC
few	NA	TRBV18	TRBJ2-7	CASSPGSPSGEQYF	TGTGCCAGCTCACCAGGATCCCCCTCGGGCGAGCAGTACTTC
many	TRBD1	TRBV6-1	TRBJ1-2	CASSRTGMNGYTF	TGTGCCAGCAGCCGGACAGGGATGAACGGCTACACCTTC
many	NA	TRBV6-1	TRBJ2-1	CASRPGHTTYNEQFF	TGTGCCAGCAGGCCGGGACATACTACCTACAATGAGCAGTTCTTC